A selection of T cell receptor beta chains follows, all from one sample in a study of blood T cell repertoires in COVID-19. Generated by immunoSEQ multiplex PCR, the TCRdb table keeps only in-frame clones and is missing some. The data show 180,000 or so clones, 65% to 80% seen once. Sequenced material: peripheral blood. All receptors derive from a man aged 50-59 years who had recovered from COVID-19. Each CDR3 is given with its conserved first and last residue. The D gene is left open where the match is weak.

cdr3_nt	cdr3_aa	d_call	v_call	j_call
TGTGCCAGCAGTGAACTAGCGGGAGACCAAGAGACCCAGTACTTC	CASSELAGDQETQYF	TRBD2	TRBV6-1	TRBJ2-5
TGCAGCTTCACCGGGACAGGGGAAGAGACCCAGTACTTC	CSFTGTGEETQYF	TRBD1	TRBV29-1	TRBJ2-5
TGTGCCAGCAGTTACTCCGGACAGGGTGTCGGCATTCAGTACTTC	CASSYSGQGVGIQYF	TRBD1	TRBV6-2/TRBV6-3	TRBJ2-4
TGCGCCAGCAGCCTGTCAAGATCGGGACAGGGTTTTACAGATACGCAGTATTTT	CASSLSRSGQGFTDTQYF	TRBD1	TRBV5-1	TRBJ2-3
TGTGCCAGCCTTGACAGCCTTGGGAGGGAGACCCAGTACTTC	CASLDSLGRETQYF	NA	TRBV2	TRBJ2-5
TGCGCCAGCAAAAGCGGGAGATTAGATACGCAGTATTTT	CASKSGRLDTQYF	TRBD2	TRBV5-1	TRBJ2-3
TGTGCCCTCGCAGCGGTTTTTGCGGGGCCGCCGACACCCCTCCACTTT	CALAAVFAGPPTPLHF	NA	TRBV24-1	TRBJ1-6
TGTGCCAGCAGTTTACACGGGAGCTACGAGCAGTACTTC	CASSLHGSYEQYF	NA	TRBV12-3/TRBV12-4	TRBJ2-7
TGTGCCAGCAGTTCAATGGGCCAGAAGTCCTACGAGCAGTACTTC	CASSSMGQKSYEQYF	NA	TRBV27	TRBJ2-7
TGTGCCAGCAGCTTAGGGGGACTAGCGGGAGTGAACGGGGAGCTGTTTTTT	CASSLGGLAGVNGELFF	TRBD2	TRBV7-8	TRBJ2-2